This T cell receptor beta chain was found in a study of blood T cell repertoires in COVID-19. Study overall: The study drew acute and convalescent COVID-19 samples from the United States, Italy and Spain. PBMCs, B-cell-depleted T cells, or T cells were the source of the cDNA or gDNA that made up the material.

The CDR3 is 14 residues long. The junction had 6 bases not matched to a gene; V was cut back by 4 bases and J by 5 bases. Germline V CDR1 and CDR2: SGHAT, FQNNGV. In the original processing: Cell counts per sample came from amplifying reference gene primers. The method was immunoSEQ multiplex PCR; TCRdb's version includes in-frame clones alone and lacks a portion of them. Clone size and the V and J calls come from that table; the DNA yielded D and trimming. The table includes 250,000 or so clones, 65% to 85% detected once. Sequencing used peripheral blood. V gene TRBV11-2 combines with J gene TRBJ2-5; 8 bases line up with TRBD1. The TCR comes from a human donor in a cohort sampled during active COVID-19. Written as DNA, the CDR3 is TGTGCCAGCAGCTCGTCAGGGGGCTTTGAGACCCAGTACTTC. Translating it yields CASSSSGGFETQYF.